The table lists the clone carrying this T cell receptor (beta chain) with a count of one. The data stem from a study of shared clonotypes between healthy human individuals. Naive CD8 cells, CD45RO-negative and positively selected for CCR7, excluded terminally differentiated effector memory CD45RA+ cells. Trimming took 6 bases from V and 6 from J, leaving 14 bases between them. The CDR3 is 13 residues long. Per germline, CDR1 WSHSY and CDR2 SAAADI. Profiled with immunoSEQ multiplex PCR; TCRdb holds only in-frame clones, not every one. The sample records about 2 million clones, approximately 95% being singletons.

The source material was naive CD8+ T cells sorted from blood. The TCR was taken from a man aged 18 to 35 in good health. The chain uses TRBV10-2 and TRBJ1-1; perhaps TRBD1 as D (5 bases). The CDR3 region is CASSQAQGAEAFF. DNA for the CDR3: TGCGCCAGCAGCCAGGCGCAGGGTGCTGAAGCTTTCTTT.